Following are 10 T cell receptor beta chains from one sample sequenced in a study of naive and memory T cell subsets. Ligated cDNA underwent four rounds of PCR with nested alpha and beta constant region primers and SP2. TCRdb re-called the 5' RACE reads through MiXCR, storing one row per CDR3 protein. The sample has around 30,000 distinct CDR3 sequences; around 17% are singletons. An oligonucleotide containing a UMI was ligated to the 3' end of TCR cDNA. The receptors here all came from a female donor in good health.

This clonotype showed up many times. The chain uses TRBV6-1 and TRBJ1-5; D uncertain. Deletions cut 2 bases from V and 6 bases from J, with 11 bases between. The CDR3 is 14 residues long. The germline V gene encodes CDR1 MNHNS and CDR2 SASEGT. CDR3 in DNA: TGTGCCAGCAGTGAAAATGTTGTTAGTCAGCCCCAGCATTTT. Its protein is CASSENVVSQPQHF.

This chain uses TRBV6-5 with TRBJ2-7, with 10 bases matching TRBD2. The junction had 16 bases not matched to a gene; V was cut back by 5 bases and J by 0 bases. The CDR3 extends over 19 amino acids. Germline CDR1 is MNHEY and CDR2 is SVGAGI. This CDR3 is CASSSLAGGPYKSSYEQYF. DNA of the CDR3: TGTGCCAGCAGTAGTTTAGCGGGGGGTCCCTACAAAAGCTCCTACGAGCAGTACTTC.

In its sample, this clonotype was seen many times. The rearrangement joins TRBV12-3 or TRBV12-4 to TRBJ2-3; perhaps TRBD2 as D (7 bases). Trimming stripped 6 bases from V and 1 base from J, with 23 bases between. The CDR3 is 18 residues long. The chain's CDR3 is CASRPMLRGLRGTDTQYF. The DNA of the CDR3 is TGTGCCAGCAGGCCAATGCTGCGGGGGCTTAGGGGCACAGATACGCAGTATTTT.

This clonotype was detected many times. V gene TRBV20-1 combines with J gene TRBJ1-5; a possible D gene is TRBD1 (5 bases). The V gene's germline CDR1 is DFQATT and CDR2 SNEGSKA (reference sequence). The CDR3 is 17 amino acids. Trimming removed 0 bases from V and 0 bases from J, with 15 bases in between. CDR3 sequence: CSARDHRLGASNQPQHF. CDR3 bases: TGCAGTGCTAGAGATCATCGCCTCGGGGCTAGCAATCAGCCCCAGCATTTT.

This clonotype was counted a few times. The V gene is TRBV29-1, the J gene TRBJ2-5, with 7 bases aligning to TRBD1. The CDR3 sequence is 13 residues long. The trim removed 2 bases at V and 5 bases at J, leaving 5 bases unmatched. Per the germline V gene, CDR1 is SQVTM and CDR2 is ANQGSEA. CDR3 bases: TGCAGCGTTGAATTAGGGGGCGCGGAGACCCAGTACTTC. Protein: CSVELGGAETQYF.

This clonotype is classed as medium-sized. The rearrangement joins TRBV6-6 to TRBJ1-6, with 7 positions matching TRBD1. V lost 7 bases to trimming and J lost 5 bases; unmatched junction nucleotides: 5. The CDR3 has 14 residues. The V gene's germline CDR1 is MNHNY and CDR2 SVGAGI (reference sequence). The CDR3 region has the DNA TGTGCCAGCAAATGGGACAGTGATAATTCACCCCTCCACTTT. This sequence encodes CASKWDSDNSPLHF.

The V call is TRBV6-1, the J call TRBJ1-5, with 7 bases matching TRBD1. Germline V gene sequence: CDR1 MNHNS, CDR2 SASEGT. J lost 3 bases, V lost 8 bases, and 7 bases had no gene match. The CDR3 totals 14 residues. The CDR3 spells CASGIQGYNQPQHF. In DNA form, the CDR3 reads TGTGCCAGCGGCATACAGGGGTACAATCAGCCCCAGCATTTT.

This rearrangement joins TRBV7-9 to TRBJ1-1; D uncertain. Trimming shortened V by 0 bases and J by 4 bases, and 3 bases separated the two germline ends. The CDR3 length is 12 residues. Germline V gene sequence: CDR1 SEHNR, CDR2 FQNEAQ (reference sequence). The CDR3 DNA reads TGTGCCAGCAGCTTAGCTACCACTGAAGCTTTCTTT. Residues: CASSLATTEAFF.

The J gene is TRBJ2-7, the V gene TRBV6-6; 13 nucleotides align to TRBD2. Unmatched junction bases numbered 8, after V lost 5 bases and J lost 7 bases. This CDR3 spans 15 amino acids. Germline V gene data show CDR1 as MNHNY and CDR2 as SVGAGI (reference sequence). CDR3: CASSDTLAGGQEQYF. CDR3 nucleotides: TGTGCCAGCAGTGACACACTAGCGGGGGGGCAAGAGCAGTACTTC.

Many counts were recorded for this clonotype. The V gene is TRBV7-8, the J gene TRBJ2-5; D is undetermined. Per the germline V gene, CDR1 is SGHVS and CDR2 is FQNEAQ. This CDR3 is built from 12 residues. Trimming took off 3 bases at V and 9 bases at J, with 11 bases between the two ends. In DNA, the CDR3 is TGTGCCAGCAGCTTCAGCTTCGAAGCCCAGTACTTC. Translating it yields CASSFSFEAQYF.